A selection of T cell receptor beta chains follows, all from one sample in a study of blood T cell repertoires in COVID-19. The data were produced by immunoSEQ multiplex PCR, yet TCRdb's version contains in-frame clones alone and is incomplete. The sample records over 75,000 clones, roughly 78% being singletons. Sequencing was done on a sample of peripheral blood. These receptors came from a woman of 80 years or more with acute or convalescent COVID-19. Both conserved end residues are trimmed from each CDR3. A D gene is named only where the DNA matches it firmly.

D | J | V | CDR3
- | TRBJ1-3 | TRBV15 | ATPDSSGNTIY
TRBD2 | TRBJ2-5 | TRBV7-9 | ASSSTTSGEQETQY
TRBD1 | TRBJ2-7 | TRBV5-1 | ASSREGQGYEQY
- | TRBJ1-1 | TRBV7-4 | ASRDTNTEAF
- | TRBJ2-7 | TRBV9 | ASSPYLGSKYEQY
- | TRBJ1-5 | TRBV6-1 | ASSEFRQPQH
- | TRBJ1-2 | TRBV7-8 | ASSSRAGVRYT
TRBD1 | TRBJ2-2 | TRBV3-1/TRBV3-2 | ASSQEGQGTGELF
TRBD1 | TRBJ1-2 | TRBV25-1 | ASSEEAGGRGGYT
- | TRBJ2-1 | TRBV7-9 | ASSLLTGEGNNEQF
- | TRBJ1-2 | TRBV5-1 | ASSQGAPDYGYT
TRBD2 | TRBJ2-5 | TRBV5-4 | ASSLGGGLETQY
TRBD1 | TRBJ1-1 | TRBV5-4 | ASSPGQGETEAF
- | TRBJ1-5 | TRBV10-3 | AISEGRGGNQPQH
TRBD2 | TRBJ2-7 | TRBV2 | ASSETLADYEQY
TRBD2 | TRBJ2-7 | TRBV10-2 | ASTTTSGEPNSYEQY
TRBD2 | TRBJ2-7 | TRBV27 | ASRLAGAYEQY
TRBD2 | TRBJ2-1 | TRBV7-8 | ASKTSGTHNEQF
TRBD1 | TRBJ1-4 | TRBV18 | ASSPLGTDEKLF
TRBD1 | TRBJ2-1 | TRBV24-1 | ATSDPGTGNNEQF
TRBD2 | TRBJ2-1 | TRBV5-4 | ASSFEREAYNEQF
- | TRBJ1-5 | TRBV10-3 | AITQGGGQPQH
TRBD2 | TRBJ2-3 | TRBV19 | ATSLAGLTDTQY
TRBD1 | TRBJ1-4 | TRBV5-1 | ASSSRQGGELVTNEKLF
- | TRBJ2-3 | TRBV7-9 | ASSLDAYTQY
TRBD1 | TRBJ1-1 | TRBV5-1 | ASSSNRGQTTEAF
- | TRBJ1-1 | TRBV10-1 | ASSESNWGAEAF
TRBD1 | TRBJ2-7 | TRBV5-1 | ASRTLQGATYEQY
- | TRBJ2-5 | TRBV6-6 | ASRRETQY
- | TRBJ1-2 | TRBV10-3 | AISGAGPNTGGYT
TRBD1 | TRBJ2-1 | TRBV16 | ASSLWTGYEQF
TRBD1 | TRBJ2-2 | TRBV7-8 | ASSLVEGQGTGELF